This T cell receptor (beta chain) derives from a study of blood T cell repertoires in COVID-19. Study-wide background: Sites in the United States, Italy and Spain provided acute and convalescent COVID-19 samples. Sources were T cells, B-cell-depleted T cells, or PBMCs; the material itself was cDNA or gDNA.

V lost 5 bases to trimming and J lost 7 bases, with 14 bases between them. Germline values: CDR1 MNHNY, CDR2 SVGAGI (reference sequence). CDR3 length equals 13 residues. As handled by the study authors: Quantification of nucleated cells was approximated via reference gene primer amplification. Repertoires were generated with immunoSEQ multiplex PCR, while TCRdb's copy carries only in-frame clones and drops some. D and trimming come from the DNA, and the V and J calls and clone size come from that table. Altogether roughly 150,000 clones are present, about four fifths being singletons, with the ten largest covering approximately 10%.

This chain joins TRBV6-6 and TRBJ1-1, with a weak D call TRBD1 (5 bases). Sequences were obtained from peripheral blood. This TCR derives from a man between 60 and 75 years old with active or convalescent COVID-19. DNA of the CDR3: TGTGCCAGCAGTGCCAAGGGGCTTAGTGAAGCTTTCTTT. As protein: CASSAKGLSEAFF.